This TCR beta chain was found in a study of blood T cell repertoires in COVID-19. Study details: Samples representing acute and convalescent COVID-19 were sourced from the United States, Italy and Spain.

The CDR3 loop spans 15 amino acids. Looked up from germline, CDR1 is SGHVS and CDR2 is FNYEAQ. The germline V and J ends were trimmed by 5 bases and 1 base, with 14 bases remaining between them. TCRdb's copy holds only in-frame clones and misses some; the assay was immunoSEQ multiplex PCR. The profile shows a few hundred thousand clones, roughly 80% of them singletons. This sequence originates from a woman aged 45 to 65 who had recovered from COVID-19. This chain uses TRBV7-6 with TRBJ1-1, with D possibly TRBD1 on 6 matching bases. The sequencing sample was made of PBMCs or T cells enriched from blood (not recorded which). The CDR3 sequence is CASSPQGGANTEAFF. DNA of the CDR3: TGTGCCAGCAGCCCACAGGGTGGAGCGAACACTGAAGCTTTCTTT. The full variable domain, with the rest looked up from reference TRBV7-6 and TRBJ1-1, is GAGVSQSPRYKVTKRGQDVALRCDPISGHVSLYWYRQALGQGPEFLTYFNYEAQQDKSGLPNDRFSAERPEGSISTLTIQRTEQRDSAMYRCASSPQGGANTEAFFGQGTRLTVV.